This T cell receptor (beta chain) was documented in a study of Ad26.COV2.S vaccination and SARS-CoV-2 variants. Sequenced by immunoSEQ multiplex PCR; TCRdb stores in-frame clones only, minus some. Of around 320,000 clones in the sample, roughly 86% were seen once. Treatment meaning: over 15 received Ad26.COV2.S at low or high dose, single or two shots; about five received placebo; per-sample allocation not given. After the first vaccine or placebo injection, samples were drawn on day 63. V gave up 6 bases and J gave up 2 bases, with 17 bases separating them. The CDR3 consists of 15 residues. Germline CDR1 reads LNHDA; CDR2 reads SQIVND (reference sequence).

The genes are TRBV19 and TRBJ2-7; TRBD1 is a possible D gene (5 bases). The sequencing here drew on peripheral blood, taken in a trial of Ad26.COV2.S vaccine versus placebo. The source of this sequence is a person aged 18 to 59 who received the Ad26.COV2.S COVID-19 vaccine or a placebo. Written as DNA, the CDR3 is TGTGCCAGTAGCTCGGTTGGGGCAGGGCCCTACGAGCAGTACTTC. Protein product: CASSSVGAGPYEQYF.